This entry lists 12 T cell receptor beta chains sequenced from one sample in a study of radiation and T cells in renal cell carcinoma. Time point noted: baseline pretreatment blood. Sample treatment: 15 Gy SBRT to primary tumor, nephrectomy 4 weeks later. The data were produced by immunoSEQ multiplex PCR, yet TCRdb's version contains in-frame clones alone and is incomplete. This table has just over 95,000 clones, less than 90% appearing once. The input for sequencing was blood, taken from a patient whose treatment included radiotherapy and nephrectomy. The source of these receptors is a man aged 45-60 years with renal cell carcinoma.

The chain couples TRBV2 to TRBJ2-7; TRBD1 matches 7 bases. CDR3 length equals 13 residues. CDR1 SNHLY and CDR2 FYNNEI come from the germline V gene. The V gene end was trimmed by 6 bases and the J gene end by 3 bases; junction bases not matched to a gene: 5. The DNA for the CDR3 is TGTGCCAGCAGACGAGACAGGGACTACGAGCAGTACTTC. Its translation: CASRRDRDYEQYF. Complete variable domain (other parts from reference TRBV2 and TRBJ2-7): EPEVTQTPSHQVTQMGQEVILRCVPISNHLYFYWYRQILGQKVEFLVSFYNNEISEKSEIFDDQFSVERPDGSNFTLKIRSTKLEDSAMYFCASRRDRDYEQYFGPGTRLTVT.

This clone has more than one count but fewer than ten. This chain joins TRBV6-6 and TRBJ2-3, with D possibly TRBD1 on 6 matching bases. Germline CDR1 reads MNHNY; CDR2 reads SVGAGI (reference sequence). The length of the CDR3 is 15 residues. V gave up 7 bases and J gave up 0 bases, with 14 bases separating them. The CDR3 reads CASNNRQASTDTQYF. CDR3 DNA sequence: TGTGCCAGCAACAACAGACAGGCGAGCACAGATACGCAGTATTTT.

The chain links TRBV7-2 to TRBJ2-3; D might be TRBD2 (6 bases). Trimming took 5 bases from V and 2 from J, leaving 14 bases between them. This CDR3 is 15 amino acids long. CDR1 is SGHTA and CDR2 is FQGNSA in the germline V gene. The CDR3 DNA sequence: TGTGCCAGCAGCGTCCCACTAGCAATCACAGATACGCAGTATTTT. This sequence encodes CASSVPLAITDTQYF.

CDR3 region: CASSQSPPVNYGYTF. The CDR3 bases are TGTGCCAGCAGCCAATCCCCCCCAGTCAACTATGGCTACACCTTC. The chain carries TRBV16 and TRBJ1-2; no clear D gene. CDR3 length equals 15 residues. Germline CDR1 is KGHSY and CDR2 is FQNENV. V was cut by 0 bases and J by 2 bases, with 10 bases left in between. Using reference TRBV16 and TRBJ1-2 for the parts outside the CDR3, the full variable domain is GEEVAQTPKHLVRGEGQKAKLYCAPIKGHSYVFWYQQVLKNEFKFLISFQNENVFDETGMPKERFSAKCLPNSPCSLEIQATKLEDSAVYFCASSQSPPVNYGYTFGSGTRLTVV.

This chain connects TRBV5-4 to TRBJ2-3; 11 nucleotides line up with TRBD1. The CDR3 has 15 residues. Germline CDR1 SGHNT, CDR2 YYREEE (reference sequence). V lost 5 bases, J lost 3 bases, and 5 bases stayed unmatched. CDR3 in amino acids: CASRTGTGGTDTQYF. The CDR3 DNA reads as TGTGCCAGCAGGACCGGGACAGGGGGAACAGATACGCAGTATTTT.

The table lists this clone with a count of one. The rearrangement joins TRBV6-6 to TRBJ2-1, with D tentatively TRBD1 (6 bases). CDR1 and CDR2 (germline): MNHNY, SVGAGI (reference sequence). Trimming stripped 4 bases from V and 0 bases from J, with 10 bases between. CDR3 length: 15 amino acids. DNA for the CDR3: TGTGCCAGCAGTTTGGACAGACGCTCCTACAATGAGCAGTTCTTC. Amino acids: CASSLDRRSYNEQFF.

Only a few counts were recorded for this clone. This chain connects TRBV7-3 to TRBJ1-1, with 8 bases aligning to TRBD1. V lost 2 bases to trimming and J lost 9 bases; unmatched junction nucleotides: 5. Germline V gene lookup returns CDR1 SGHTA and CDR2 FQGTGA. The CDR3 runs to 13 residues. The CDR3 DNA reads TGTGCCAGCAGCTTATCAGGACAGGGAAAAGCTTTCTTT. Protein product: CASSLSGQGKAFF.

The CDR3 bases are TGTGCCAGCAGCTTGGGTACGAGGGCTACTAATGAAAAACTGTTTTTT. Translated: CASSLGTRATNEKLFF. The chain joins TRBV7-8 to TRBJ1-4; D gene ambiguous. Germline V gene data show CDR1 as SGHVS and CDR2 as FQNEAQ. The CDR3 runs 16 residues. With 3 bases removed from V and 2 bases from J, the gap between germline ends came to 13 bases.

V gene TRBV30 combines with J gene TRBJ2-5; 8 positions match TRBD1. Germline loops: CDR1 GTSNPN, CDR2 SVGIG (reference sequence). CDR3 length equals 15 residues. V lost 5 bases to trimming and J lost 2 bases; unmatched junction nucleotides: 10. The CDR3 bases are TGTGCCTGGGGAGGGGCGGGACAGGTACAAGAGACCCAGTACTTC. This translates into CAWGGAGQVQETQYF.

CDR3 amino acids: CASSEQDGSNNEQFF. The CDR3 DNA is TGTGCCAGCAGTGAGCAGGACGGATCTAACAATGAGCAGTTCTTC. The V gene is TRBV6-1, the J gene TRBJ2-1; D gene ambiguous. V lost 3 bases, J lost 5 bases, and 14 bases lay in between. This CDR3 is built from 15 residues. Germline V gene sequence: CDR1 MNHNS, CDR2 SASEGT.

CDR3 DNA sequence: TGTGCCAGTAATACACTTCAGGGAGTGACCGGGGAGCTGTTTTTT. It encodes CASNTLQGVTGELFF. J is TRBJ2-2 and V is TRBV19, with D perhaps TRBD1 or TRBD2 (5 bases each). The CDR3 consists of 15 residues. Trimming cost V 7 bases and J 5 bases, with 17 bases left between them. CDR1 and CDR2 (germline): LNHDA, SQIVND (reference sequence). The whole variable domain, remainder taken from reference TRBV19 and TRBJ2-2, is DGGITQSPKYLFRKEGQNVTLSCEQNLNHDAMYWYRQDPGQGLRLIYYSQIVNDFQKGDIAEGYSVSREKKESFPLTVTSAQKNPTAFYLCASNTLQGVTGELFFGEGSRLTVL.

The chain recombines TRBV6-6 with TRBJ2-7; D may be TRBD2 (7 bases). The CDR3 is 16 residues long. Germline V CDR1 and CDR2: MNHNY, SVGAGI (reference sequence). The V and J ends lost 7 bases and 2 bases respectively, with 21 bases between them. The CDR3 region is CASTRGAGGNTYEQYF. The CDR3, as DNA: TGTGCCAGCACGAGGGGGGCCGGGGGGAACACCTACGAGCAGTACTTC.